Shown below are 27 T cell receptor beta chains from a single sample sequenced in a study of cytomegalovirus exposure and HLA in healthy donors. The PCR employed 60 Vbeta primers together with 13 Jbeta primers. The data were produced by immunoSEQ multiplex PCR, yet TCRdb's version contains in-frame clones alone and is incomplete. The sample comprises about 180,000 clones, more than 75% of which are singletons, and 1.5% to 1.7% rests with the top ten. Sequences were obtained from PBMCs. All receptors come from a man in his forties in good health and CMV-seronegative.

This chain joins TRBV29-1 and TRBJ2-3, with 13 bases lining up with TRBD2. This CDR3 region has 15 residues. The junction had 9 bases not matched to a gene; V was cut back by 6 bases and J by 6 bases. Germline CDR1 reads SQVTM; CDR2 reads ANQGSEA. For the CDR3, the DNA is TGCAGCGTGGACAGGGTACTAGCGGGAGGGGATACGCAGTATTTT. Its translation is CSVDRVLAGGDTQYF.

The chain links TRBV11-3 to TRBJ1-1; D might be TRBD1 (6 bases). Trimming removed 1 base from V and 1 base from J, with 7 bases in between. This CDR3 has 14 residues. Germline CDR1 is SGHNT and CDR2 is YENEEA. CDR3 bases: TGTGCCAGCAGCTTAGGGGGGCCGAACACTGAAGCTTTCTTT. Amino acid sequence: CASSLGGPNTEAFF.

This clone has a single count. The genes are TRBV6-1 and TRBJ1-5; 10 positions match TRBD1. The CDR3 consists of 17 residues. The J segment lost 5 bases and the V segment lost 2 bases, leaving 9 bases of the junction unmatched. Germline values: CDR1 MNHNS, CDR2 SASEGT. This CDR3 reads CASSEWETGGWYQPQHF. CDR3 in DNA: TGTGCCAGCAGTGAATGGGAGACAGGGGGCTGGTATCAGCCCCAGCATTTT.

The J gene is TRBJ2-5, the V gene TRBV11-3; TRBD2 matches at 7 bases. V trimming: 3 bases; J trimming: 2 bases; junction bases outside the gene matches: 6. In germline, CDR1 is SGHNT, CDR2 YENEEA. This CDR3 comprises 15 residues. The CDR3 bases are TGTGCCAGCAGCTTCCTAGCGGTCCTTCAAGAGACCCAGTACTTC. Protein sequence: CASSFLAVLQETQYF. Variable domain in full (rest from reference TRBV11-3 and TRBJ2-5): EAGVVQSPRYKIIEKKQPVAFWCNPISGHNTLYWYLQNLGQGPELLIRYENEEAVDDSQLPKDRFSAERLKGVDSTLKIQPAELGDSAVYLCASSFLAVLQETQYFGPGTRLLVL.

This clone has just a few counts. The rearrangement links TRBV27 to TRBJ1-1; 9 bases are shared with TRBD1. The V and J ends lost 4 bases and 5 bases, in that order; junction bases with no gene match: 14. The CDR3 totals 17 residues. The germline V gene encodes CDR1 MNHEY and CDR2 SMNVEV (reference sequence). The CDR3, as DNA: TGTGCCAGCAGTTCCCTGGAACAGGGGGCAGTTGGTACTGAAGCTTTCTTT. This gives the protein CASSSLEQGAVGTEAFF.

The chain joins TRBV6-6 to TRBJ2-7, with 9 bases fitting TRBD1. This CDR3 spans 15 amino acids. V was pared by 2 bases and J by 3 bases, with 5 bases of the junction left unmatched. Germline CDR1 reads MNHNY; CDR2 reads SVGAGI (reference sequence). In DNA, the CDR3 is TGTGCCAGCAGTTACCCCGGGACAGGGAGCTACGAGCAGTACTTC. Its translation: CASSYPGTGSYEQYF.

V is TRBV4-3 and J is TRBJ1-1; D remains ambiguous. Trimming removed 3 bases from V and 9 bases from J, with 17 bases in between. Germline CDR1 reads LGHNA; CDR2 reads YSLEER. The CDR3 consists of 14 residues. The DNA of the CDR3 is TGCGCCAGCAGCCAGGAACGGGAGGCCCCTAAAGCTTTCTTT. It encodes CASSQEREAPKAFF.

The V and J genes are TRBV5-1 and TRBJ2-5; 12 bases are shared with TRBD1. Trimming removed 3 bases from V and 5 bases from J; junction bases left unmatched: 17. From germline, CDR1 is SGHRS and CDR2 YFSETQ. CDR3 size: 19 residues. The CDR3 loop reads CASSSFSVAGTGGRETQYF. For the CDR3, the DNA is TGCGCCAGCAGCTCATTCAGCGTTGCCGGGACAGGGGGCCGGGAGACCCAGTACTTC. The full variable domain, its missing parts supplied by reference TRBV5-1 and TRBJ2-5, is KAGVTQTPRYLIKTRGQQVTLSCSPISGHRSVSWYQQTPGQGLQFLFEYFSETQRNKGNFPGRFSGRQFSNSRSEMNVSTLELGDSALYLCASSSFSVAGTGGRETQYFGPGTRLLVL.

This clone was observed a handful of times. The chain links TRBV18 to TRBJ2-2; D is perhaps TRBD1 (6 bases). This CDR3 has 13 residues. V dropped 3 bases and J dropped 5 bases, with 7 bases sitting between them. Per the germline V gene, CDR1 is KGHSH and CDR2 is LQKENI. In DNA form, the CDR3 reads TGTGCCAGCTCACCCCAGGGGACCGGGGAGCTGTTTTTT. Its translation: CASSPQGTGELFF.

The V and J genes are TRBV6-5 and TRBJ1-4; 7 nucleotides line up with TRBD1. Trimming took 6 bases from V and 0 from J; bases not matched to a gene: 4. Looked up from germline, CDR1 is MNHEY and CDR2 is SVGAGI. This CDR3 comprises 15 residues. CDR3 residues: CASSLGTATNEKLFF. Here the CDR3 DNA reads TGTGCCAGCAGCCTTGGGACAGCAACTAATGAAAAACTGTTTTTT.

The CDR3 region is CASKYGLAGPRETQYF. The DNA for the CDR3 is TGTGCCAGCAAGTACGGGCTAGCGGGGCCCCGGGAGACCCAGTACTTC. The rearrangement links TRBV6-4 to TRBJ2-5, with 9 bases matching TRBD2. CDR3 length: 16 residues. V was pared by 7 bases and J by 5 bases, with 14 bases of the junction left unmatched. Germline assignment: CDR1 MRHNA and CDR2 SNTAGT.

The chain couples TRBV5-1 to TRBJ1-2, with D unclear. The ends were cut back, 0 bases at V and 6 bases at J, with 9 bases in the middle. Germline V lookup: CDR1 SGHRS, CDR2 YFSETQ. CDR3 length equals 13 residues. This CDR3 reads CASSLDRAHGYTF. The CDR3 coding sequence is TGCGCCAGCAGCTTGGACAGAGCCCATGGCTACACCTTC.

This clone has just one count. V is TRBV5-4 and J is TRBJ2-7; 8 bases map to TRBD1. Per the germline V gene, CDR1 is SGHNT and CDR2 is YYREEE (reference sequence). The CDR3 is 14 residues long. The ends lost 3 bases at V and 3 bases at J; junction bases unmatched: 5. In nucleotides, the CDR3 is TGTGCCAGCAGCTCACGGACAGGGCACTACGAGCAGTACTTC. This sequence encodes CASSSRTGHYEQYF.

This clone was observed a single time. The J gene is TRBJ1-1, the V gene TRBV5-8; TRBD1 is a possible D gene (5 bases). CDR3 length equals 15 residues. Germline CDR1 and CDR2: SGHTS and YDEGEE. V was clipped by 6 bases and J by 1 base, with 16 bases between them. This CDR3 is CASTRGNLWNTEAFF. The CDR3 DNA follows: TGTGCCAGCACACGGGGGAATCTCTGGAACACTGAAGCTTTCTTT.

This clone has only one observation. The J gene is TRBJ2-5, the V gene TRBV11-2; TRBD2 matches 14 bases. Germline CDR1 SGHAT, CDR2 FQNNGV. The V and J ends lost 4 bases and 5 bases, in that order; junction bases with no gene match: 6. The CDR3 is 16 amino acids. CDR3 region: CASSYPGLAGVETQYF. CDR3 bases: TGTGCCAGCAGCTACCCGGGACTAGCGGGAGTGGAGACCCAGTACTTC.

The chain links TRBV4-3 to TRBJ1-2, with D hard to call. This CDR3 is built from 14 residues. The germline V and J ends were trimmed by 1 base and 2 bases, with 8 bases remaining between them. The germline V gene encodes CDR1 LGHNA and CDR2 YSLEER. The CDR3 is CASSQVQINYGYTF. The CDR3 nucleotides read TGCGCCAGCAGCCAAGTACAGATAAACTATGGCTACACCTTC.

This chain links TRBV5-1 with TRBJ1-2; maybe TRBD1 (5 bases). V lost 4 bases and J 6 bases, leaving 22 bases between the germline ends. Germline V gene lookup returns CDR1 SGHRS and CDR2 YFSETQ. CDR3 length equals 16 residues. Written as DNA, the CDR3 is TGCGCCAGCAGCCCGCATATATCAGGTATGGGGCATGGCTACACCTTC. Its translation: CASSPHISGMGHGYTF.

This clone has just one count. The chain couples TRBV7-3 to TRBJ1-2; no clear D. The CDR3 contains 13 residues. The V end lost 1 base, the J end lost 8 bases, and 11 bases lay between the germline ends. The germline gives CDR1 SGHTA, CDR2 FQGTGA. This chain's CDR3 is CASSLMGSGGYTF. The CDR3 DNA reads as TGTGCCAGCAGCTTAATGGGGAGTGGGGGCTACACCTTC.

This chain joins TRBV5-1 and TRBJ1-5, with D maybe TRBD1 (5 bases). CDR3 size: 14 residues. Germline V lookup: CDR1 SGHRS, CDR2 YFSETQ. V lost 3 bases to trimming and J lost 3 bases, with 10 bases between them. CDR3 nucleotides: TGCGCCAGCAGCTCCGACAGTTACAATCAGCCCCAGCATTTT. Translating it yields CASSSDSYNQPQHF.

This chain joins TRBV4-1 and TRBJ1-6; D gene ambiguous. The CDR3 contains 15 residues. Germline CDR1 is MGHRA and CDR2 is YSYEKL. Trimming cost V 2 bases and J 7 bases, with 12 bases left between them. CDR3 amino acids: CASSQQITGNSPLHF. DNA of the CDR3: TGCGCCAGCAGCCAACAAATAACGGGGAATTCACCCCTCCACTTT.

This chain connects TRBV10-2 to TRBJ2-3; 8 positions match TRBD2. CDR3 length equals 14 residues. V gave up 7 bases and J gave up 2 bases; unmatched junction bases: 5. CDR1 is WSHSY, CDR2 SAAADI, per germline. The CDR3 DNA reads TGCGCCAGCAAGGGCGGGGGGCTCACAGATACGCAGTATTTT. Amino acid sequence: CASKGGGLTDTQYF.

The chain joins TRBV28 to TRBJ1-5; possible D gene TRBD1, 6 bases. The germline V gene has CDR1 MDHEN and CDR2 SYDVKM. V was trimmed by 8 bases and J by 6 bases, leaving 23 bases between them. The CDR3 consists of 16 residues. The CDR3 bases are TGTGCCAGCCCCCCCCCGGGGGGGGCGAAGGCTCAGCCCCAGCATTTT. This encodes CASPPPGGAKAQPQHF.

This sequence joins TRBV7-2 and TRBJ1-2; D is ambiguous. Germline lookup yields CDR1 SGHTA and CDR2 FQGNSA. V dropped 2 bases and J dropped 5 bases, with 12 bases sitting between them. The CDR3 contains 14 residues. The CDR3 nucleotides read TGTGCCAGCAGCTTAAATCGGGTGGTTTATGGCTACACCTTC. Residues: CASSLNRVVYGYTF.

The table lists this clone with a few counts. This chain uses TRBV10-3 with TRBJ2-3; tentatively, D is TRBD2 (6 bases). Germline V lookup: CDR1 ENHRY, CDR2 SYGVKD. The CDR3 has 13 amino acids. V was cut by 6 bases and J by 4 bases, with 11 bases left in between. The CDR3 protein is CAISPGAADTQYF. CDR3 DNA: TGTGCCATCAGCCCGGGAGCGGCAGATACGCAGTATTTT.

The rearrangement uses TRBV18 and TRBJ1-1, with TRBD1 matching over 9 bases. This CDR3 is 14 amino acids long. V dropped 5 bases and J dropped 5; count of bases not matched to a gene: 6. Germline values: CDR1 KGHSH, CDR2 LQKENI. For the CDR3, the DNA is TGTGCCAGCTCAAGGGACAGGGTGGGGACTGAAGCTTTCTTT. The encoded protein is CASSRDRVGTEAFF.

The rearrangement joins TRBV9 to TRBJ2-7, with TRBD1 matching over 8 bases. The CDR3 is 14 residues long. Germline lookup yields CDR1 SGDLS and CDR2 YYNGEE. With 2 bases clipped from V and 5 bases from J, the junction kept 6 bases outside the gene matches. This CDR3 reads CASSVLDRVNEQYF. The CDR3 DNA is TGTGCCAGCAGCGTTTTGGACAGGGTAAACGAGCAGTACTTC.

The rearrangement joins TRBV28 to TRBJ2-2, with D possibly being TRBD1 (5 bases). V shed 6 bases and J shed 6 bases, with 14 bases lying between them. The CDR3 loop spans 14 amino acids. Germline V CDR1 and CDR2: MDHEN, SYDVKM. The CDR3 loop is CASRNYDSPGELFF. The CDR3 nucleotides read TGTGCCAGCAGGAACTATGACAGTCCCGGGGAGCTGTTTTTT. Looking up the rest from reference TRBV28 and TRBJ2-2 gives the full variable domain: DVKVTQSSRYLVKRTGEKVFLECVQDMDHENMFWYRQDPGLGLRLIYFSYDVKMKEKGDIPEGYSVSREKKERFSLILESASTNQTSMYLCASRNYDSPGELFFGEGSRLTVL.